This TCR beta chain was observed in a study of post-analysis software for immune sequencing data. Study findings and constraints: A handful of TRBV segments occurring more often in patients than controls included TRBV5-6, TRBV5-1 and TRBV20-1.

The CDR3 extends over 14 amino acids. Between the trimmed V and J ends, which lost 3 bases and 5 bases, there was a span of 13 bases. The V gene's germline CDR1 is SGHRS and CDR2 YFSETQ. The sample holds a few counts of this clonotype. Antigen: not known. Sequencing libraries made from TCR beta cDNA carried unique molecular identifiers. A single record per CDR3 protein comes from TCRdb applying MiXCR to the PCR reads. The sample yields 650,000 to 850,000 distinct CDR3 sequences, around 45% seen once. The sequence derives from a girl aged 10 to 17 with multiple sclerosis. What was sequenced was blood. The chain has TRBV5-1 and TRBJ2-3; the D call may be TRBD1 or TRBD2 (5 bases each). CDR3 residues: CASSYRGDEDTQYF. The CDR3 bases are TGCGCCAGCAGCTACCGAGGGGACGAAGATACGCAGTATTTT.